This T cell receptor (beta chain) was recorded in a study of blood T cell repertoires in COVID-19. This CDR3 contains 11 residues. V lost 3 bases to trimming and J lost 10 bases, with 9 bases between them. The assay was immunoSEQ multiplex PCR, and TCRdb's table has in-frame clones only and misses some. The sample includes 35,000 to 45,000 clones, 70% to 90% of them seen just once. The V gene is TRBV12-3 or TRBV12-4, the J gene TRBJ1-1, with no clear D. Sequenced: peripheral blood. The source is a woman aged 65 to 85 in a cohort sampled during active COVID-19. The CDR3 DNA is TGTGCCAGCAGTTTTGAGGAGGGAGCTTTCTTT. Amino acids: CASSFEEGAFF.